Each of the 20 T cell receptor beta chains below was sequenced from the same sample in a study of graft-versus-host responses after intestinal transplantation. Here immunoSEQ multiplex PCR was the method, and the copy in TCRdb shows in-frame clones only, minus some. The sample lists some 48,000 clones, roughly 80% occurring once. The antigens of these receptors remain unknown. The sample in question was unstimulated CD4+ T cells sorted from spleen or lymph node cells, obtained before transplant. The receptors stem from a human donor who was the organ donor for an intestinal transplant.

The rearrangement uses TRBV11-2 and TRBJ2-7; D not certain. This CDR3 comprises 11 residues. The V and J ends lost 2 bases and 5 bases respectively, with 4 bases between them. Germline lookup yields CDR1 SGHAT and CDR2 FQNNGV. The chain's CDR3 is CASSLFNEQYF. The CDR3 DNA reads TGTGCCAGCAGCTTATTTAACGAGCAGTACTTC.

The rearrangement joins TRBV15 to TRBJ2-5, with D perhaps given as TRBD1 or TRBD2 (5 bases each). The germline V gene has CDR1 LNHNV and CDR2 YYDKDF (reference sequence). The CDR3 is made up of 16 amino acids. The V end was cut by 4 bases, the J end by 1 base, with 16 bases between. This CDR3 reads CATSNIQPGLQETQYF. CDR3 coding DNA: TGTGCCACCAGCAACATACAACCGGGGCTCCAAGAGACCCAGTACTTC.

CDR3 amino acids: CASSLDYGVASGARELFF. The CDR3, as DNA: TGTGCCAGCAGCTTGGACTATGGGGTGGCTAGCGGGGCCAGGGAGCTGTTTTTT. This rearrangement joins TRBV5-4 to TRBJ2-2, with TRBD2 identical over 9 bases. The CDR3 is made up of 18 amino acids. Unmatched junction bases numbered 15, after V lost 0 bases and J lost 9 bases. The V gene's germline CDR1 is SGHNT and CDR2 YYREEE (reference sequence).

The J gene is TRBJ2-1, the V gene TRBV21-1; the table gives TRBD1 as D, unverified against the DNA. TRBV21-1 is classified as a pseudogene. CDR3 length: 16 residues. The DNA of the CDR3 is TGTGCCAGCAGCAAAGGTACGGCAGGGGAATACAATGAGCAGTTCTTC. Residues: CASSKGTAGEYNEQFF.

The rearrangement uses TRBV2 and TRBJ1-2; the D is unclear. Germline values: CDR1 SNHLY, CDR2 FYNNEI. There are 14 residues in the CDR3. V lost 2 bases and J lost 2, with 9 bases in between. The CDR3 protein is CASSEKFQNYGYTF. CDR3 in DNA: TGTGCCAGCAGTGAAAAGTTCCAAAACTATGGCTACACCTTC.

This clone was found a few times. The chain links TRBV6-1 to TRBJ2-7; D gene unclear. CDR1 is MNHNS, CDR2 SASEGT, per germline. Trimming took off 6 bases at V and 4 bases at J, with 7 bases between the two ends. The length of the CDR3 is 11 residues. The CDR3 coding sequence is TGTGCCAGCAGGCTAGAGTACGAGCAGTACTTC. This gives the protein CASRLEYEQYF.

The chain recombines TRBV6-5 with TRBJ2-7, with 9 bases lining up with TRBD1. CDR3 length equals 14 residues. Per the germline V gene, CDR1 is MNHEY and CDR2 is SVGAGI. V lost 6 bases and J lost 5; bases outside the gene matches: 8. The CDR3 DNA reads TGTGCCAGCAGAGGGACAGGGAATCGCCACGAGCAGTACTTC. It translates to CASRGTGNRHEQYF.

This sequence joins TRBV7-2 and TRBJ1-2; D gene uncertain. Trimming took off 1 base at V and 2 bases at J, with 5 bases between the two ends. CDR3 length: 13 residues. Germline assignment: CDR1 SGHTA and CDR2 FQGNSA. CDR3 protein: CASSLGQNYGYTF. CDR3 DNA sequence: TGTGCCAGCAGCTTAGGACAAAACTATGGCTACACCTTC.

The chain couples TRBV7-4 to TRBJ2-7; the match to TRBD2 covers 12 bases. Germline CDR1 is SGHVT and CDR2 is SQSDAQ. This CDR3 region has 15 residues. J lost 4 bases, V lost 1 base, and 2 bases had no gene match. The CDR3 reads CASSLETSGRYEQYF. DNA of the CDR3: TGTGCCAGCAGCTTAGAAACTAGCGGGAGGTACGAGCAGTACTTC.

The CDR3 is CASSLMAALTPSGNTIYF. Here the CDR3 DNA reads TGTGCCAGCAGCTTAATGGCAGCCCTGACTCCCTCTGGAAACACCATATATTTT. J is TRBJ1-3 and V is TRBV7-8, with D hard to call. CDR3 length: 18 residues. CDR1 is SGHVS and CDR2 is FQNEAQ in the germline V gene. V was trimmed by 2 bases and J by 0 bases, leaving 17 bases between them.

V is TRBV5-4 and J is TRBJ2-1; 9 nucleotides agree with TRBD2. Trimming took 4 bases from V and 3 from J; bases not matched to a gene: 11. The CDR3 is 17 amino acids. Germline loops: CDR1 SGHNT, CDR2 YYREEE (reference sequence). The CDR3 coding sequence is TGTGCCAGCAGCGTGGCCCTGGGACTAGCAAGCTACAATGAGCAGTTCTTC. Residues: CASSVALGLASYNEQFF.

CDR3 nucleotide sequence: TGTGCCAGCAGCTTAGGCGGGGGCTACACAGATACGCAGTATTTT. This gives the protein CASSLGGGYTDTQYF. The chain employs TRBV7-9 and TRBJ2-3; D is possibly TRBD2 (7 bases). Trimming removed 1 base from V and 2 bases from J, with 10 bases in between. The CDR3 runs 15 residues. Germline assignment: CDR1 SEHNR and CDR2 FQNEAQ (reference sequence).

The rearrangement uses TRBV7-8 and TRBJ2-6, with D unclear. Germline V gene data show CDR1 as SGHVS and CDR2 as FQNEAQ. The CDR3 has 18 residues. V was clipped by 5 bases and J by 5 bases, with 22 bases between them. The CDR3 DNA follows: TGTGCCAGCAGCCATAATCTGTACCCACAAAGTCGGGCCAACGTCCTGACTTTC. Amino acid sequence: CASSHNLYPQSRANVLTF.

J is TRBJ1-6 and V is TRBV6-1, with D unclear. From germline, CDR1 is MNHNS and CDR2 SASEGT. With 6 bases removed from V and 4 bases from J, the gap between germline ends came to 4 bases. The CDR3 length is 12 residues. CDR3 amino acids: CASSVYNSPLHF. In DNA, the CDR3 is TGTGCCAGCAGCGTATATAATTCACCCCTCCACTTT.

This chain joins TRBV7-2 and TRBJ2-1; tentatively, D is TRBD2 (6 bases). The ends were cut back, 8 bases at V and 6 bases at J, with 20 bases in the middle. CDR3 length equals 15 residues. Germline V CDR1 and CDR2: SGHTA, FQGNSA. CDR3 region: CASHSWRGSGNEQFF. The CDR3 nucleotides are TGTGCCAGCCATTCTTGGAGGGGTAGTGGCAATGAGCAGTTCTTC.

J is TRBJ2-7 and V is TRBV7-9, with TRBD1 identical over 7 bases. CDR3 length equals 14 residues. Germline V gives CDR1 SEHNR, CDR2 FQNEAQ (reference sequence). Losses at the gene ends were 5 bases for V and 3 bases for J; bases not matched to a gene: 7. The CDR3 region is CASSPGTEIYEQYF. The DNA for the CDR3 is TGTGCCAGCAGCCCCGGGACAGAAATCTACGAGCAGTACTTC.

Details on this clone: This sample includes further DNA sequences coding for the same CDR3. V usage is TRBV7-2 and J usage is TRBJ2-2, with TRBD1 matching 9 bases. The germline gives CDR1 SGHTA, CDR2 FQGNSA. There are 17 residues in the CDR3. Trimming took 2 bases from V and 4 from J; bases not matched to a gene: 8. CDR3 sequence reads: CASSLRGQGVGTGELFF. CDR3 bases: TGTGCCAGCAGCTTAAGGGGACAGGGAGTGGGCACCGGGGAGCTGTTTTTT.

The rearrangement joins TRBV5-4 to TRBJ2-1; 8 positions match TRBD2. Germline-derived CDR1 and CDR2 are SGHNT and YYREEE (reference sequence). The CDR3 is made up of 14 amino acids. V lost 1 base, J lost 3 bases, and 0 bases stayed unmatched. The CDR3 DNA sequence: TGTGCCAGCAGCTTGACTAGCGGCTACAATGAGCAGTTCTTC. The encoded protein is CASSLTSGYNEQFF.

This clone was recorded once. The V gene is TRBV28, the J gene TRBJ2-7, with D tentatively TRBD1 or TRBD2 (6 bases each). Trimming took off 5 bases at V and 3 bases at J, with 17 bases between the two ends. The V gene's germline CDR1 is MDHEN and CDR2 SYDVKM. CDR3 length equals 15 residues. CDR3 amino acids: CASSRGLASFYEQYF. The CDR3 nucleotides read TGTGCCAGCAGTCGGGGGCTAGCTTCTTTCTACGAGCAGTACTTC.

The V call is TRBV18, the J call TRBJ1-5; weak D call: TRBD1 (5 bases). Germline V lookup: CDR1 KGHSH, CDR2 LQKENI. The CDR3 sequence is 14 residues long. V lost 4 bases to trimming and J lost 1 base, with 8 bases between them. The CDR3 DNA reads as TGTGCCAGCTCACTGGGACGGAGCAATCAGCCCCAGCATTTT. Its protein is CASSLGRSNQPQHF. The full variable domain, completed using reference TRBV18 and TRBJ1-5, is NAGVMQNPRHLVRRRGQEARLRCSPMKGHSHVYWYRQLPEEGLKFMVYLQKENIIDESGMPKERFSAEFPKEGPSILRIQQVVRGDSAAYFCASSLGRSNQPQHFGDGTRLSIL.